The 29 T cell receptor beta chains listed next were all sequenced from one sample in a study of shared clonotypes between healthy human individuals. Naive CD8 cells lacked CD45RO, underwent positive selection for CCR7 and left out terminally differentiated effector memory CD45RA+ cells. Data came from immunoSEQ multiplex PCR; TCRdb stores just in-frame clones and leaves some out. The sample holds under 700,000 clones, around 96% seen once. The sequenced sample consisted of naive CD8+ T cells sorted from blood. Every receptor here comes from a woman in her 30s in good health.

Written as DNA, the CDR3 is TGTGCCAGTAGTACCCGGACAGGAACCTACGAGCAGTACTTC. This encodes CASSTRTGTYEQYF. The genes are TRBV19 and TRBJ2-7, with 7 bases aligning to TRBD1. Germline V gene data show CDR1 as LNHDA and CDR2 as SQIVND (reference sequence). J gave up 2 bases and V 4 bases, and 5 bases lay outside the gene matches. The CDR3 runs to 14 residues.

CDR3 nucleotides: TGTGCCAGCAGCCCCCCCAGAATCTCCTACGAGCAGTACTTC. Residues: CASSPPRISYEQYF. The chain employs TRBV7-2 and TRBJ2-7; D remains ambiguous. CDR3 size: 14 residues. The germline V and J ends were trimmed by 5 bases and 0 bases, with 11 bases remaining between them. Germline values: CDR1 SGHTA, CDR2 FQGNSA.

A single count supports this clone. In DNA form, the CDR3 reads TGTGCCAGCAGCTTGAATTACGTGAGGGACTATGGCTACACCTTC. It codes for CASSLNYVRDYGYTF. The genes are TRBV7-2 and TRBJ1-2; D ambiguous. The germline V gene encodes CDR1 SGHTA and CDR2 FQGNSA. Trimming removed 3 bases at V and 3 bases at J, with 14 bases between. The CDR3 loop spans 15 amino acids.

The CDR3 here is CASSPTGFYGYTF. In nucleotides, the CDR3 is TGTGCCAGCAGTCCTACAGGCTTCTATGGCTACACCTTC. V usage is TRBV27 and J usage is TRBJ1-2, with D tentatively TRBD1 (5 bases). The germline gives CDR1 MNHEY, CDR2 SMNVEV (reference sequence). The germline V and J ends were trimmed by 5 bases and 4 bases, with 11 bases remaining between them. The CDR3 spans 13 residues.

CDR3 in amino acids: CASSWGTDGNTIYF. The CDR3 region has the DNA TGTGCCAGCAGTTGGGGGACAGATGGAAACACCATATATTTT. The chain combines TRBV28 with TRBJ1-3, with TRBD1 matching 7 bases. The V and J ends lost 4 bases and 3 bases, in that order; junction bases with no gene match: 3. The CDR3 contains 14 residues. Germline lookup yields CDR1 MDHEN and CDR2 SYDVKM.

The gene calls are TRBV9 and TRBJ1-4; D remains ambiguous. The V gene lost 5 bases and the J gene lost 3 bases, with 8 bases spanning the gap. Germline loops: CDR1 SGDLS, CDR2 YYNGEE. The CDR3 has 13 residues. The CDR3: CASRGGSNEKLFF. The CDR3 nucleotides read TGTGCCAGCAGGGGAGGGTCTAATGAAAAACTGTTTTTT.

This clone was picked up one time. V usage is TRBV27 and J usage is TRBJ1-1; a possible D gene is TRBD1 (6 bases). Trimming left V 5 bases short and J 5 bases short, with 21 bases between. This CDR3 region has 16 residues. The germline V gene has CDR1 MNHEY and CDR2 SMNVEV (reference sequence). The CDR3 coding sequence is TGTGCCAGCAGTCCCCAATTCGGGGGGCGTCCGACTGAAGCTTTCTTT. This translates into CASSPQFGGRPTEAFF.

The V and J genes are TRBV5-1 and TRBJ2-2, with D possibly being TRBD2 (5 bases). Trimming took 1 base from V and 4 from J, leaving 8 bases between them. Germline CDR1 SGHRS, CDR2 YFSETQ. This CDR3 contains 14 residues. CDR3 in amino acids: CASSLSRGTGELFF. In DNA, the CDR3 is TGCGCCAGCAGCTTGAGTCGGGGCACCGGGGAGCTGTTTTTT.

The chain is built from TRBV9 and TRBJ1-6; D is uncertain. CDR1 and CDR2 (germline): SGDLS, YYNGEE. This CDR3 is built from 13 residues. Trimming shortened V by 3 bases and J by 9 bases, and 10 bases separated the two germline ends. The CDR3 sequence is CASSAPFGSPLHF. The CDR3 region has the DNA TGTGCCAGCAGCGCCCCCTTTGGTTCACCCCTCCACTTT. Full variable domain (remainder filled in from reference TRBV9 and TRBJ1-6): DSGVTQTPKHLITATGQRVTLRCSPRSGDLSVYWYQQSLDQGLQFLIQYYNGEERAKGNILERFSAQQFPDLHSELNLSSLELGDSALYFCASSAPFGSPLHFGNGTRLTVT.

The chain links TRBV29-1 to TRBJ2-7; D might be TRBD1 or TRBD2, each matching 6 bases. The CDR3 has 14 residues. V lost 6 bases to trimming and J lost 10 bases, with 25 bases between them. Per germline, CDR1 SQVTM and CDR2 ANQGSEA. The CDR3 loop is CSVHQGQGTRVQYF. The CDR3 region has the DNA TGCAGCGTCCACCAGGGCCAGGGGACTCGCGTTCAGTACTTC.

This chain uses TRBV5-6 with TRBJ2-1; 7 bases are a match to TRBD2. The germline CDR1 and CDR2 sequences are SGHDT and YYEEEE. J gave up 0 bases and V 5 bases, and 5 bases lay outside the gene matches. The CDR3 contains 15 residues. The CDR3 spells CASRFRDYSYNEQFF. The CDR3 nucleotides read TGTGCCAGCAGATTCCGGGACTACTCCTACAATGAGCAGTTCTTC.

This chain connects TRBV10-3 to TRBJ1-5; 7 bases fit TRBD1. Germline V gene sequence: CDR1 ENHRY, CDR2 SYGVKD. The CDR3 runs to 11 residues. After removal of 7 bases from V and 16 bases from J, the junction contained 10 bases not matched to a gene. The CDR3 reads CAINDQGVLHF. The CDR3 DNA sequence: TGTGCCATCAATGACCAGGGGGTCTTACATTTT.

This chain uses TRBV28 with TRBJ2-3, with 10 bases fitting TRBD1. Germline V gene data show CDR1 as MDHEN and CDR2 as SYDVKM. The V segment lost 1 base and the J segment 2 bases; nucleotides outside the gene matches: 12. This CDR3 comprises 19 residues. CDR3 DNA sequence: TGTGCCAGCAGTTTATTTAGGGGGGTGACAGGGGGCAACACAGATACGCAGTATTTT. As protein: CASSLFRGVTGGNTDTQYF.

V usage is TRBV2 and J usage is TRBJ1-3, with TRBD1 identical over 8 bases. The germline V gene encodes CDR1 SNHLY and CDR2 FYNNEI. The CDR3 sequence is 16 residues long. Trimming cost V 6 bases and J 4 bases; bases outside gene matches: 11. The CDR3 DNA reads TGTGCCAGCAGGAGGGGAAAGACAGGGGTCGGAAACACCATATATTTT. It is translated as CASRRGKTGVGNTIYF.

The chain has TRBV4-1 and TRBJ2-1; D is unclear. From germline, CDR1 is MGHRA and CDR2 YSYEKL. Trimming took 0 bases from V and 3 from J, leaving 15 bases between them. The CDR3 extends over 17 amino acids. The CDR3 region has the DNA TGCGCCAGCAGCCAAGACTCGGCCCCCTGGGGCTACAATGAGCAGTTCTTC. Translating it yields CASSQDSAPWGYNEQFF.

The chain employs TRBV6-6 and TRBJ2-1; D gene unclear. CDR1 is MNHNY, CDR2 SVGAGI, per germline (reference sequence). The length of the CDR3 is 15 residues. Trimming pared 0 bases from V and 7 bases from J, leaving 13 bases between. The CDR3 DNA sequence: TGTGCCAGCAGTTACTCGTCCCATTTGGGTAATGAGCAGTTCTTC. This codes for CASSYSSHLGNEQFF.

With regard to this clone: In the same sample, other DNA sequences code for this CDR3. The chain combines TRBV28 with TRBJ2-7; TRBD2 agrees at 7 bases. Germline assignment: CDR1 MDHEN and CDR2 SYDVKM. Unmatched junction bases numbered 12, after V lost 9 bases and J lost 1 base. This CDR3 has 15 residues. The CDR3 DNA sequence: TGTGCCAGTTCACCATTAGCGGGTAGATCCTACGAGCAGTACTTC. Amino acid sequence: CASSPLAGRSYEQYF.

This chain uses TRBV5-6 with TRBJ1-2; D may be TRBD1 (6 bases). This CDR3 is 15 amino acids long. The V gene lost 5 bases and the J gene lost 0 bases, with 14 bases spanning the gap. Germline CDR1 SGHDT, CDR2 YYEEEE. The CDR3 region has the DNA TGTGCCAGCAGTCCCGGACAGTTAGCTAACTATGGCTACACCTTC. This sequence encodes CASSPGQLANYGYTF.

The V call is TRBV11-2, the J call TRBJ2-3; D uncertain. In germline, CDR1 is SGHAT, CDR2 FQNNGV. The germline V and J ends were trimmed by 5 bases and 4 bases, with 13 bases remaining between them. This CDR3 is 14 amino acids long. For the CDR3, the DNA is TGTGCCAGCAGCCACGTGGGGTTTTCAGATACGCAGTATTTT. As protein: CASSHVGFSDTQYF.

CDR3 nucleotides: TGTGCCAGTAGTATAGATCAGGAACGTAACACTGAAGCTTTCTTT. Protein product: CASSIDQERNTEAFF. The V gene is TRBV19, the J gene TRBJ1-1; no firm D call. Trimming pared 0 bases from V and 2 bases from J, leaving 10 bases between. The germline V gene encodes CDR1 LNHDA and CDR2 SQIVND (reference sequence). The CDR3 covers 15 residues. The entire variable domain, with the rest obtained from reference TRBV19 and TRBJ1-1, is as follows: DGGITQSPKYLFRKEGQNVTLSCEQNLNHDAMYWYRQDPGQGLRLIYYSQIVNDFQKGDIAEGYSVSREKKESFPLTVTSAQKNPTAFYLCASSIDQERNTEAFFGQGTRLTVV.

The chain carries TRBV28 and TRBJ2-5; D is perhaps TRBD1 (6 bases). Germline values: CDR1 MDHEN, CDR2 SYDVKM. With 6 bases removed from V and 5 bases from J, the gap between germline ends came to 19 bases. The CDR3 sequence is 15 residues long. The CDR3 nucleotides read TGTGCCAGCAGCCCCTACCAGGGGCGAGGCGAGACCCAGTACTTC. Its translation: CASSPYQGRGETQYF.

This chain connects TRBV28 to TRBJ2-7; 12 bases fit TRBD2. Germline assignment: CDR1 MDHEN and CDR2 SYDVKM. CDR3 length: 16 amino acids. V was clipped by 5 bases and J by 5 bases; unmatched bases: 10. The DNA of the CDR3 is TGTGCCAGCAGTCCCGCGACTAGCGGGAGTATCCACGAGCAGTACTTC. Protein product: CASSPATSGSIHEQYF.

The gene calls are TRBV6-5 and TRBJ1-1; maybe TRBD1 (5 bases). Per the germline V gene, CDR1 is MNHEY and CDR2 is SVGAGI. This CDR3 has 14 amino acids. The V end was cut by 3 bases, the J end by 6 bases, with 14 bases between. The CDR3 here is CASSYYPGGAEAFF. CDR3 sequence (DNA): TGTGCCAGCAGTTATTACCCTGGGGGGGCTGAAGCTTTCTTT.

As DNA, the CDR3 is TGTGCCAGCAGTTTATGGGAGGGGGCGAACTCCTACGAGCAGTACTTC. Translation: CASSLWEGANSYEQYF. V is TRBV28 and J is TRBJ2-7; TRBD1 is a possible D gene (7 bases). V lost 0 bases, J lost 0 bases, and 12 bases lay in between. This CDR3 is 16 amino acids long. Germline V gives CDR1 MDHEN, CDR2 SYDVKM. The full variable domain, with the rest looked up from reference TRBV28 and TRBJ2-7, is DVKVTQSSRYLVKRTGEKVFLECVQDMDHENMFWYRQDPGLGLRLIYFSYDVKMKEKGDIPEGYSVSREKKERFSLILESASTNQTSMYLCASSLWEGANSYEQYFGPGTRLTVT.

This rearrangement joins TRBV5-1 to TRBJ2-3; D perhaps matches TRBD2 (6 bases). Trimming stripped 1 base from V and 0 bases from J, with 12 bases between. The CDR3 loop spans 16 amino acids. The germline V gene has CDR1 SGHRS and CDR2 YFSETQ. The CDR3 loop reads CASSLYGGSSTDTQYF. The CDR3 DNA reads TGCGCCAGCAGCTTGTATGGGGGGAGCAGCACAGATACGCAGTATTTT.

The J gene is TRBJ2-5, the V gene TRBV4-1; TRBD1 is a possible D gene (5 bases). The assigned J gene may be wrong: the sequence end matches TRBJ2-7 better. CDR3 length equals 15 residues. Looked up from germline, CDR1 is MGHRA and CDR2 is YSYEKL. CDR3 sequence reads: CASSDYGQSRDEQYF. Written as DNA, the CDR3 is TGCGCCAGCAGCGATTACGGTCAGAGCAGGGACGAGCAGTACTTC.

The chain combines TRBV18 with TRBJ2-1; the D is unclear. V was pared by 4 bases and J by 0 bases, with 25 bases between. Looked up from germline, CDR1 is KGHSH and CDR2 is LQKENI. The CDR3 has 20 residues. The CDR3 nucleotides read TGTGCCAGCTCACGCGCGCCTGTAGGGTCGATTTATGCCTCCTACAATGAGCAGTTCTTC. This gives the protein CASSRAPVGSIYASYNEQFF.

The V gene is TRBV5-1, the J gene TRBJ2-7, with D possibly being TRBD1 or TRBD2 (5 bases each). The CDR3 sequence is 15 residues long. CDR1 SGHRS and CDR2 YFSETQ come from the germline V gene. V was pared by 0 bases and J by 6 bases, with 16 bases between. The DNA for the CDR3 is TGCGCCAGCAGCTTGGGGGGACGGCCAAACGGCGAGCAGTACTTC. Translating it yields CASSLGGRPNGEQYF.

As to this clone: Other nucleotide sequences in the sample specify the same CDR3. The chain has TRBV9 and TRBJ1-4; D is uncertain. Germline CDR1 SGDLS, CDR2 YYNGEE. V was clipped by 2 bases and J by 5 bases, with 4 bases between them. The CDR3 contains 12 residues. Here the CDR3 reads CASSVGNEKLFF. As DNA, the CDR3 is TGTGCCAGCAGCGTCGGGAATGAAAAACTGTTTTTT.